These 29 T cell receptor beta chains were sequenced from one sample in a study of spatial heterogeneity in lung cancer. TCRdb independently ran MiXCR on the 5' RACE reads; one entry per CDR3 protein. The table includes about 4,000 distinct CDR3 sequences, approximately 40% detected once. Time point noted: sample taken at primary tumor resection. Study-wide results and caveats: It was found that expanded intratumoral alpha and beta TCR counts tracked tumor mutation counts.

Their antigens are not known. The source was lung tumor tissue, collected at surgery. Receptors were obtained from a male donor with early-stage non-small cell lung cancer.

This clonotype qualifies as medium-sized. The chain joins TRBV13 to TRBJ2-7, with 7 bases lining up with TRBD2. The V gene end was trimmed by 7 bases and the J gene end by 3 bases; junction bases not matched to a gene: 12. This CDR3 contains 15 residues. The V gene's germline CDR1 is PRHDT and CDR2 FYEKMQ (reference sequence). DNA for the CDR3: TGTGCCAGCACCGGCGGAGAACTAGCGAGCTACGAGCAGTACTTC. It yields the protein CASTGGELASYEQYF.

The V call is TRBV2, the J call TRBJ2-3; weak D call: TRBD1 (6 bases). V was pared by 6 bases and J by 1 base, with 11 bases between. The CDR3 is made up of 14 amino acids. Per germline, CDR1 SNHLY and CDR2 FYNNEI. The CDR3 spells CASSPWTGTDTQYF. The CDR3, as DNA: TGTGCCAGCAGCCCGTGGACAGGCACAGATACGCAGTATTTT.

The chain couples TRBV6-5 to TRBJ2-2; maybe TRBD1 (5 bases). V gave up 5 bases and J gave up 1 base, with 8 bases separating them. The CDR3 is 14 amino acids. Per the germline V gene, CDR1 is MNHEY and CDR2 is SVGAGI. CDR3 in DNA: TGTGCCAGCAGTGGGGCTTGGAACACCGGGGAGCTGTTTTTT. The encoded protein is CASSGAWNTGELFF.

By share, this clonotype ranks as large. The chain couples TRBV11-2 to TRBJ2-7, with D unclear. Germline V gives CDR1 SGHAT, CDR2 FQNNGV. This CDR3 is 14 amino acids long. Trimming removed 5 bases from V and 3 bases from J, with 14 bases in between. The CDR3 spells CASSPQLAFYEQYF. The CDR3 nucleotides read TGTGCCAGCAGCCCACAGTTAGCCTTCTACGAGCAGTACTTC.

The chain combines TRBV19 with TRBJ2-2, with 8 bases identical to TRBD1. The J segment lost 1 base and the V segment lost 4 bases, leaving 5 bases of the junction unmatched. Germline CDR1 and CDR2: LNHDA and SQIVND (reference sequence). The CDR3 totals 16 residues. The CDR3 sequence is CASSRAQGGNTGELFF. The CDR3 DNA reads TGTGCCAGTAGTAGAGCACAGGGGGGGAACACCGGGGAGCTGTTTTTT.

This rearrangement joins TRBV5-4 to TRBJ2-1; 12 bases are shared with TRBD2. Germline V gene data show CDR1 as SGHNT and CDR2 as YYREEE (reference sequence). The V segment lost 4 bases and the J segment 6 bases; nucleotides outside the gene matches: 5. There are 15 residues in the CDR3. The CDR3 reads CASSPGLAGRNEQFF. DNA for the CDR3: TGTGCCAGCAGCCCGGGACTAGCGGGTCGCAATGAGCAGTTCTTC.

This chain uses TRBV20-1 with TRBJ2-5; TRBD2 matches 11 bases. Germline V gene lookup returns CDR1 DFQATT and CDR2 SNEGSKA (reference sequence). The J segment lost 1 base and the V segment lost 4 bases, leaving 5 bases of the junction unmatched. This CDR3 contains 15 residues. The CDR3 here is CSAKIAGGLQETQYF. The CDR3 nucleotides read TGCAGTGCTAAGATAGCGGGGGGGCTCCAAGAGACCCAGTACTTC.

The chain has TRBV27 and TRBJ2-7; 9 bases agree with TRBD1. Germline CDR1 MNHEY, CDR2 SMNVEV (reference sequence). This CDR3 contains 14 residues. V trimming: 5 bases; J trimming: 3 bases; junction bases outside the gene matches: 5. CDR3 residues: CASSLQGAFYEQYF. CDR3 sequence (DNA): TGTGCCAGCAGTCTACAGGGGGCTTTCTACGAGCAGTACTTC.

In this sample, this clonotype is medium-sized. This sequence joins TRBV11-3 and TRBJ2-1; 16 bases map to TRBD2. Germline trimming cut 5 bases from V and 7 bases from J; bases unmatched to any gene: 17. Per the germline V gene, CDR1 is SGHNT and CDR2 is YENEEA. This CDR3 has 20 amino acids. The CDR3 nucleotides are TGTGCCAGCAGCCCCCACGCCGGGACTAGCGGGAGGGCCTCCCGAAATGAGCAGTTCTTC. This encodes CASSPHAGTSGRASRNEQFF.

This clonotype was counted only a few times. V is TRBV29-1 and J is TRBJ2-1, with TRBD1 identical over 8 bases. Germline V gives CDR1 SQVTM, CDR2 ANQGSEA. This CDR3 region has 13 residues. Trimming removed 6 bases from V and 6 bases from J; junction bases left unmatched: 7. The chain's CDR3 is CSVPGTGINEQFF. The CDR3 nucleotides are TGCAGCGTACCCGGGACAGGAATCAATGAGCAGTTCTTC.

This clonotype showed up many times. The DNA is omitted, as the CDR3 cannot be located on it reliably, and the CDR3 follows TCRdb's listing. The V gene is TRBV7-8, the J gene TRBJ2-7; the table gives TRBD1 as D, unverified against the DNA. Germline V gene lookup returns CDR1 SGHVS and CDR2 FQNEAQ. The CDR3 length is 24 residues, termini included. CDR3 sequence: CASSAVYLCASTLHGAGSPYEQYF.

The chain combines TRBV6-6 with TRBJ2-1, with D perhaps assigned TRBD1 or TRBD2 (6 bases each). Looked up from germline, CDR1 is MNHNY and CDR2 is SVGAGI (reference sequence). V lost 0 bases and J lost 10, with 13 bases in between. The CDR3 runs to 14 residues. CDR3 DNA: TGTGCCAGCAGTTACTCTGAGGAGGGGGAGGAGCAGTTCTTC. Translating it yields CASSYSEEGEEQFF.

The gene calls are TRBV9 and TRBJ2-5, with TRBD2 matching over 13 bases. V trimming: 1 base; J trimming: 0 bases; junction bases outside the gene matches: 3. Germline V gene sequence: CDR1 SGDLS, CDR2 YYNGEE. This CDR3 has 17 amino acids. The CDR3 loop is CASSVLGTSGNQETQYF. The CDR3 bases are TGTGCCAGCAGCGTATTGGGGACTAGCGGGAACCAAGAGACCCAGTACTTC.

This clonotype was counted many times. The DNA of the CDR3 is TGTGCCAGCAGCTTTACAGGGGAGGCCGGGGAGCTGTTTTTT. Its protein is CASSFTGEAGELFF. This chain uses TRBV7-3 with TRBJ2-2; a weak D match, TRBD1 (7 bases). The CDR3 is made up of 14 amino acids. Per germline, CDR1 SGHTA and CDR2 FQGTGA. V was pared by 3 bases and J by 6 bases, with 11 bases between.

This clonotype was observed at least ten times. The rearrangement links TRBV5-5 to TRBJ2-6, with TRBD1 identical over 7 bases. The V segment lost 3 bases and the J segment 0 bases; nucleotides outside the gene matches: 9. Per germline, CDR1 SGHKS and CDR2 YYEKEE (reference sequence). This CDR3 region has 18 residues. CDR3 in amino acids: CASSSSGDSYSGANVLTF. CDR3 in DNA: TGTGCCAGCAGCTCCTCCGGGGACAGTTACTCTGGGGCCAACGTCCTGACTTTC.

The chain carries TRBV10-3 and TRBJ2-2, with 8 bases that match TRBD1. This CDR3 region has 15 residues. Germline V lookup: CDR1 ENHRY, CDR2 SYGVKD. V was clipped by 7 bases and J by 4 bases; unmatched bases: 8. For the CDR3, the DNA is TGTGCCATCACTCGGACAGGGTCCTCCACCGGGGAGCTGTTTTTT. Its protein product is CAITRTGSSTGELFF.

This clonotype is medium-sized by share. V and J are TRBV5-4 and TRBJ2-1, with D possibly TRBD2 on 5 matching bases. The V gene lost 0 bases and the J gene lost 9 bases, with 10 bases spanning the gap. Per the germline V gene, CDR1 is SGHNT and CDR2 is YYREEE (reference sequence). The CDR3 runs to 13 residues. CDR3 sequence: CASSLAGRGEQFF. Here the CDR3 DNA reads TGTGCCAGCAGCTTGGCCGGTCGGGGTGAGCAGTTCTTC.

This clonotype occurred a few times. The CDR3 coding sequence is TGCAGCGTTCGTCAAGAGACCCAGTACTTC. Translation: CSVRQETQYF. The J gene is TRBJ2-5, the V gene TRBV29-1; D remains unclear. Germline V gene data show CDR1 as SQVTM and CDR2 as ANQGSEA. CDR3 length: 10 amino acids. V lost 5 bases and J 2 bases, leaving 3 bases between the germline ends.

This clonotype is deemed medium-sized. The chain carries TRBV29-1 and TRBJ1-5, with D possibly matching TRBD1 (6 bases). This CDR3 spans 13 amino acids. Deletions cut 5 bases from V and 1 base from J, with 9 bases between. Germline V gene sequence: CDR1 SQVTM, CDR2 ANQGSEA. The CDR3 nucleotides read TGCAGCGTTCTGACAGGCAGCAATCAGCCCCAGCATTTT. This sequence encodes CSVLTGSNQPQHF.

This clonotype is labeled medium-sized. This chain joins TRBV12-3 or TRBV12-4 and TRBJ2-6; D is unresolved. The ends were cut back, 3 bases at V and 3 bases at J, with 3 bases in the middle. This CDR3 has 13 residues. The CDR3 sequence is CASSLGGANVLTF. CDR3 sequence (DNA): TGTGCCAGCAGTTTGGGTGGGGCCAACGTCCTGACTTTC.

This clonotype was detected once. V and J are TRBV6-6 and TRBJ2-5; tentative D call: TRBD2 (5 bases). From germline, CDR1 is MNHNY and CDR2 SVGAGI (reference sequence). The CDR3 covers 13 residues. Trimming cost V 8 bases and J 4 bases, with 14 bases left between them. DNA of the CDR3: TGTGCCAGCGGTCGTTCCGGAGGAGAGACCCAGTACTTC. Translating gives CASGRSGGETQYF.

The V gene is TRBV7-3, the J gene TRBJ2-1; 10 bases map to TRBD2. This CDR3 is 16 amino acids long. Germline CDR1 SGHTA, CDR2 FQGTGA. With V trimmed by 2 bases and J by 4 bases, 5 bases remained unmatched. The CDR3 protein is CASSLLGTSVYNEQFF. CDR3 DNA: TGTGCCAGCAGCTTACTCGGGACTAGCGTATACAATGAGCAGTTCTTC.

By share, this clonotype ranks as medium-sized. The V and J genes are TRBV7-3 and TRBJ2-5, with TRBD1 matching 12 bases. The germline V gene encodes CDR1 SGHTA and CDR2 FQGTGA. This CDR3 has 15 amino acids. The junction had 6 bases not matched to a gene; V was cut back by 5 bases and J by 5 bases. CDR3 amino acids: CASSRGTGGRETQYF. The CDR3 coding sequence is TGTGCCAGCAGCCGGGGGACAGGGGGCCGGGAGACCCAGTACTTC.

The chain carries TRBV6-5 and TRBJ2-5; 9 bases match TRBD2. This CDR3 region has 16 residues. The germline gives CDR1 MNHEY, CDR2 SVGAGI. V gave up 0 bases and J gave up 7 bases; unmatched junction bases: 9. The CDR3 protein is CASSYSPSGAPGTQYF. DNA for the CDR3: TGTGCCAGCAGTTACTCCCCTAGCGGGGCCCCAGGGACCCAGTACTTC.

The chain is built from TRBV6-6 and TRBJ1-4; D unresolved. This CDR3 comprises 15 residues. V was clipped by 0 bases and J by 7 bases, with 12 bases between them. Germline CDR1 is MNHNY and CDR2 is SVGAGI (reference sequence). CDR3 sequence reads: CASSYSSAWGEKLFF. The DNA of the CDR3 is TGTGCCAGCAGTTACTCGAGCGCCTGGGGTGAAAAACTGTTTTTT.

CDR3 protein: CASSPPTQVNTGELFF. The CDR3 DNA reads as TGTGCCAGCTCACCACCCACACAGGTCAACACCGGGGAGCTGTTTTTT. V is TRBV18 and J is TRBJ2-2; possible D gene TRBD1, 5 bases. The germline V gene encodes CDR1 KGHSH and CDR2 LQKENI. The CDR3 extends over 16 amino acids. Trimming took 0 bases from V and 2 from J, leaving 10 bases between them.

J is TRBJ1-6 and V is TRBV5-4; D is perhaps TRBD1 (6 bases). V lost 5 bases and J 8 bases, leaving 17 bases between the germline ends. CDR3 length equals 15 residues. Germline CDR1 reads SGHNT; CDR2 reads YYREEE (reference sequence). The CDR3 coding sequence is TGTGCCAGCAGACCAACTCAGGGGTCGGATTCACCCCTCCACTTT. As protein: CASRPTQGSDSPLHF.

This chain links TRBV4-2 with TRBJ2-6; 11 bases align to TRBD1. The CDR3 is 17 amino acids. Germline trimming cut 4 bases from V and 1 base from J; bases unmatched to any gene: 3. Germline CDR1 LGHNA, CDR2 YNFKEQ. CDR3 DNA sequence: TGTGCCAGCAGCCTCGGGACAGGGGGATCTGGGGCCAACGTCCTGACTTTC. Translating it yields CASSLGTGGSGANVLTF.

This chain joins TRBV4-1 and TRBJ2-6; 8 bases agree with TRBD1. The CDR3 contains 18 residues. Germline V gene data show CDR1 as MGHRA and CDR2 as YSYEKL. V lost 3 bases to trimming and J lost 0 bases; unmatched junction nucleotides: 7. The CDR3 bases are TGCGCCAGCAGCCAGGGACAGGCCTTCCACTCTGGGGCCAACGTCCTGACTTTC. Translation: CASSQGQAFHSGANVLTF.